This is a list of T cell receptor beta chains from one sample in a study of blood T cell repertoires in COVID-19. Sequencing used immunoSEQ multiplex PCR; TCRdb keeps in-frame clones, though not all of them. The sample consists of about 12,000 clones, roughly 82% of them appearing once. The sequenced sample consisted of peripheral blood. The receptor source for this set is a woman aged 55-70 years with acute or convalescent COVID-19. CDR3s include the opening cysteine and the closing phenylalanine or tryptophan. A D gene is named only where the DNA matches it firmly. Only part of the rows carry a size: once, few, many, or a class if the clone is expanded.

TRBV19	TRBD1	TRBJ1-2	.	TGTGCCAGTAGTATATTCTTATCGCCGGGACAGGGGAAGACTAACTATGGCTACACCTTC	CASSIFLSPGQGKTNYGYTF
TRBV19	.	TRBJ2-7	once	TGTGCCAGTAGTATCAGCGGAGGCGACACCTACGAGCAGTACTTC	CASSISGGDTYEQYF
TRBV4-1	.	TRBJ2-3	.	TGCGCCAGCAGCCAAGTTTTTAGCAACCCAGGCACAGATACGCAGTATTTT	CASSQVFSNPGTDTQYF
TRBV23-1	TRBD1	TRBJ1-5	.	TGCGCCAGCAGTCAAAAGGCAGGGGGAGCGGGCAATCAGCCCCAGCATTTT	CASSQKAGGAGNQPQHF
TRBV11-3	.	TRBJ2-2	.	TGTGCCAGCAGCTTAGCCCGTACCGGGGAGCTGTTTTTT	CASSLARTGELFF
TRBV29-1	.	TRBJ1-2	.	TGCAGCGTTGAAGATAGAAGCAGGTTAAACTATGGCTACACCTTC	CSVEDRSRLNYGYTF
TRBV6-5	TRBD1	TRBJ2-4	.	TGTGCCAGCGGGACAGGTCACGAAAACATTCAGTACTTC	CASGTGHENIQYF
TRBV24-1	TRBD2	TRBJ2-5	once	TGTGCCACCCAACTAGCGGGGGGAGGGACCCAGTACTTC	CATQLAGGGTQYF
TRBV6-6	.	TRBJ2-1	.	TGTGCCAGCAGCGAATTACACCCTTCAGGGTACAATGAGCAGTTCTTC	CASSELHPSGYNEQFF
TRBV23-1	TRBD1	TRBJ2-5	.	TGCGCCAGCAGTCAGTCGCGGGACAGGGAGGAGACCCAGTACTTC	CASSQSRDREETQYF
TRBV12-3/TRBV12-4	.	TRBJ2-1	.	TGTGCCAGCAGTTTACCTACTTACAATGAGCAGTTCTTC	CASSLPTYNEQFF
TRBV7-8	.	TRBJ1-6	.	TGTGCCAGCAGCCAAGAACGGAGAAGTTCACCCCTCCACTTT	CASSQERRSSPLHF
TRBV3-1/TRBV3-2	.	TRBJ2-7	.	TGTGCCAGCAGCCAAGTAGGCACAGGAGTCTACGAGCAGTACTTC	CASSQVGTGVYEQYF
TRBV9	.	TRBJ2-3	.	TGTGCCAGCAGCGTAGGCAGGGGCACAGATACGCAGTATTTT	CASSVGRGTDTQYF
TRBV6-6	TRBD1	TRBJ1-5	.	TGTGCCAGCAGTTACGGCAAGGGACAGGTTCAGCCCCAGCATTTT	CASSYGKGQVQPQHF
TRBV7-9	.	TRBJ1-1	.	TGTGCCAGCAGCTTAGGAGTTACCCCGGTCGGTCGAGCTTTCTTT	CASSLGVTPVGRAFF
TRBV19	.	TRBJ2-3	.	TGTGCCAGTAGTATAGTCAGTAGCACAGATACGCAGTATTTT	CASSIVSSTDTQYF
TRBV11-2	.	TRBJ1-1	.	TGTGCCAGCAGCCTTAGGGGTGTTGGAAACACTGAAGCTTTCTTT	CASSLRGVGNTEAFF
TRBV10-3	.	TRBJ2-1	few	TGTGCCATCAGTGGTATGGCGGCGAGCTCCTACAATGAGCAGTTCTTC	CAISGMAASSYNEQFF
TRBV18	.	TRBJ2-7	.	TGTGCCAGCTCACCACTGGGGGGTCCTGACTACGAGCAGTACTTC	CASSPLGGPDYEQYF
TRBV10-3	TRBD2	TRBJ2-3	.	TGTGCCATCAGGCGGGGGGATCCCACAGATACGCAGTATTTT	CAIRRGDPTDTQYF
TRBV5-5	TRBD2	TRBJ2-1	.	TGTGCCAGCAGCAGACCGGGGGGGAAGTTCTACAATGAGCAGTTCTTC	CASSRPGGKFYNEQFF
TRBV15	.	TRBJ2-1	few	TGTGCCACCAGCGGATGGGGGCCCCCGCAGTTCTTC	CATSGWGPPQFF